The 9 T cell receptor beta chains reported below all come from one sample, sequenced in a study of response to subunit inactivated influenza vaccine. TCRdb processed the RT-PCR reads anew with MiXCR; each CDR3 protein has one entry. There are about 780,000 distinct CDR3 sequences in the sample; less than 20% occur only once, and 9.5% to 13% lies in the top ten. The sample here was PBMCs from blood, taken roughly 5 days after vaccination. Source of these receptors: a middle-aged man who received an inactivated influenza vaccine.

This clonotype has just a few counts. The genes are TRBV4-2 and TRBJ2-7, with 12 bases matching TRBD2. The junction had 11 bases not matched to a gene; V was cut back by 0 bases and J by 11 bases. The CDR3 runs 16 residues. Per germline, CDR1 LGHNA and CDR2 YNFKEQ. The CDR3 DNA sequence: TGTGCCAGCAGCCAAGATAGGGCTAGCGGGAGGGCCCTCAAGTACTTC. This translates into CASSQDRASGRALKYF.

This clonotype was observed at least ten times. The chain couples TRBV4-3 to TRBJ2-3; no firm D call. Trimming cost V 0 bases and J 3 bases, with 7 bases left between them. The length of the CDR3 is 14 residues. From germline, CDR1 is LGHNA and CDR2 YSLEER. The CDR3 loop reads CASSQDARTDTQYF. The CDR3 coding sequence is TGCGCCAGCAGCCAAGACGCGAGGACAGATACGCAGTATTTT.

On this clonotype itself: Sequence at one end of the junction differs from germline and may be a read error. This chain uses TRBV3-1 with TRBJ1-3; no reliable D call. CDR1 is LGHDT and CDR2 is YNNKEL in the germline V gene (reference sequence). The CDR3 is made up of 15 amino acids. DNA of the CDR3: TGTGCCAGCCGCCATCGGACTCTCTCTGGAAACACCATATATTTT. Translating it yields CASRHRTLSGNTIYF.

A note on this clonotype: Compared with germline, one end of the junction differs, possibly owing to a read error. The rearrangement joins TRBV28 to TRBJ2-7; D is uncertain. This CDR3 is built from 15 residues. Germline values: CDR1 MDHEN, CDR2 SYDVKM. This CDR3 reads CASSSPSPLAYAQYF. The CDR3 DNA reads TGTGCCAGCAGTTCCCCTTCCCCCCTCGCTTACGCGCAGTACTTC.

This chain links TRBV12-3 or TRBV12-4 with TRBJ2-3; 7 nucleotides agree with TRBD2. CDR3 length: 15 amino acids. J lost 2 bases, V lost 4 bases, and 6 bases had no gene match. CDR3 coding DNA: TGTGCCAGCAGTTCCATCGGGGGGAACACAGATACGCAGTATTTT. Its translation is CASSSIGGNTDTQYF.

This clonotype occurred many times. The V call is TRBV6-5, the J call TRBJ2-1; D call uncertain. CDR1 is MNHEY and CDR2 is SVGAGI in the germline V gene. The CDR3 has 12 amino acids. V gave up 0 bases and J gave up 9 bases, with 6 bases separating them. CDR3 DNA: TGTGCCAGCAGTTACTCGGGGATTGAGCAGTTCTTC. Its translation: CASSYSGIEQFF.

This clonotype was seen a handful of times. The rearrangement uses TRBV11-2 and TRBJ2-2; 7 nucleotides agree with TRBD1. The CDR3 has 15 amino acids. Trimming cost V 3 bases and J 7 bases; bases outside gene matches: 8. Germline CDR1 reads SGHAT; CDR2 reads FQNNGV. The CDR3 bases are TGTGCCAGCAGCTTCGTCAGGGGGTCGGACGGGGAGCTGTTTTTT. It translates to CASSFVRGSDGELFF.

CDR3 sequence reads: CASSSWTGDSYEQYF. The CDR3 DNA sequence: TGTGCCAGCAGTTCCTGGACAGGGGACTCCTACGAGCAGTACTTC. The V call is TRBV6-2 or TRBV6-3, the J call TRBJ2-7, with 9 bases matching TRBD1. Germline V gene data show CDR1 as MNHEY and CDR2 as SVGEGT. Unmatched junction bases numbered 4, after V lost 4 bases and J lost 0 bases. The CDR3 has 15 residues.

CDR3 in DNA: TGCGCCAGCAGAGAAGGACAGAACTATGGCTACACCTTC. It codes for CASREGQNYGYTF. V is TRBV5-1 and J is TRBJ1-2; a weak D match, TRBD1 (6 bases). The ends were cut back, 5 bases at V and 2 bases at J, with 10 bases in the middle. The CDR3 has 13 residues. Per germline, CDR1 SGHRS and CDR2 YFSETQ.